A selection of T cell receptor beta chains follows, all from one sample in a study of breast tumors, draining lymph nodes, adjacent tissues. TCRdb re-called the multiplex PCR reads with MiXCR, one entry per CDR3 protein. In the table there are 100,000 to 150,000 distinct CDR3 sequences, approximately 20% of which are singletons. The sequenced sample was axillary lymph node tissue. Receptors were obtained from a female donor with breast cancer. Some clones in this sample may be carry-over from other donors' samples. Both conserved end residues are part of each CDR3. The D gene is left open where the match is weak. Clone size, where shown, is once, few, many, or a class for clones that have expanded.

TRBV11-2	TRBJ1-2	many	-	CASSQRPTANYGYTF	TGTGCCAGCAGCCAACGACCGACGGCGAACTATGGCTACACCTTC
TRBV4-1	TRBJ2-6	many	-	CASSPGGAGANVLTF	TGCGCCAGCAGCCCTGGGGGAGCTGGGGCCAACGTCCTGACTTTC
TRBV29-1	TRBJ2-7	-	-	CSVDLEWTGLQYF	TGCAGCGTTGACCTCGAGTGGACCGGGTTGCAGTACTTC
TRBV5-1	TRBJ2-3	many	TRBD2	CASSSSGRVVADTQYF	TGCGCCAGCAGCTCTAGCGGGAGGGTAGTGGCAGATACGCAGTATTTT
TRBV12-3/TRBV12-4	TRBJ2-7	many	-	CASSWRTYEQYF	TGTGCCAGCAGTTGGAGAACCTACGAGCAGTACTTC
TRBV28	TRBJ2-7	few	-	CASRSQGVSSYEQYF	TGTGCCAGCAGATCTCAGGGAGTAAGCTCCTACGAGCAGTACTTC
TRBV29-1	TRBJ2-2	many	TRBD1	CSVRDSANTGELFF	TGCAGCGTCCGGGACAGCGCGAACACCGGGGAGCTGTTTTTT
TRBV6-1	TRBJ2-7	many	TRBD2	CASSEGGRAPAQYF	TGTGCCAGCAGTGAAGGCGGGAGGGCCCCAGCGCAGTACTTC
TRBV28	TRBJ2-5	few	-	CASASDRGFQETQYF	TGTGCCAGCGCGTCGGACCGGGGATTCCAAGAGACCCAGTACTTC
TRBV15	TRBJ2-1	-	TRBD2	CATGGEGITYNEQFF	TGTGCCACCGGCGGGGAGGGGATCACCTACAATGAGCAGTTCTTC
TRBV20-1	TRBJ2-7	many	TRBD2	CSAILAGVPRGEQYF	TGCAGTGCCATCCTAGCGGGAGTGCCCAGGGGCGAGCAGTACTTC
TRBV5-1	TRBJ2-7	many	-	CASSKTDYEQYF	TGCGCCAGCAGCAAGACGGACTACGAGCAGTACTTC
TRBV7-3	TRBJ2-5	many	-	CASSLTLGETQYF	TGTGCCAGCAGCTTAACCCTAGGGGAGACCCAGTACTTC
TRBV7-8	TRBJ2-7	many	-	CASSPSAYEQYF	TGTGCCAGCAGTCCTTCAGCCTACGAGCAGTACTTC
TRBV28	TRBJ2-7	few	TRBD2	CASSPPSGSGVREQYF	TGTGCCAGCAGTCCTCCTAGCGGGAGCGGGGTAAGGGAGCAGTACTTC
TRBV28	TRBJ2-5	-	TRBD2	CASTIGSGSRTQYF	TGTGCCAGCACCATAGGTAGCGGGAGTAGGACCCAGTACTTC